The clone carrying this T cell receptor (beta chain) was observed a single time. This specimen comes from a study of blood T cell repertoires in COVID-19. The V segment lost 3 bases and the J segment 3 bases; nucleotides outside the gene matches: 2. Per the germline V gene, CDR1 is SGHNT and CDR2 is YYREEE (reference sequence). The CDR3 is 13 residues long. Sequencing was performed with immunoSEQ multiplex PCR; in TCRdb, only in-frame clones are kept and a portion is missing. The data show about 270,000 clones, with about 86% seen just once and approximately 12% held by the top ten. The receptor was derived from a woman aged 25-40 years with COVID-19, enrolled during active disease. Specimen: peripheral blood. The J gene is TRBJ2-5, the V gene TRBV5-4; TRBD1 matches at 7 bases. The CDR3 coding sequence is TGTGCCAGCAGCTATGGACAGGAAGAGACCCAGTACTTC. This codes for CASSYGQEETQYF.